This TCR beta chain comes out of a study of blood T cells in healthy people across ages. It was with a sample-barcoded 5' primer and a J-beta primer mix that a second PCR of roughly 6 to 12 cycles was run. TCRdb itself ran the 5' RACE reads through MiXCR, one entry per CDR3 protein. This repertoire shows roughly 1,500,000 distinct CDR3 sequences, about 31% found once; its top ten account for about 11%. J was trimmed by 4 bases and V by 7 bases; bases with no gene match: 12. The germline CDR1 and CDR2 sequences are MNHNS and SASEGT. This CDR3 region has 16 residues. The sequence was obtained from a woman aged 30 to 39 in good health. This chain links TRBV6-1 with TRBJ2-5, with 10 bases matching TRBD1. The sequenced sample consisted of blood. CDR3 in amino acids: CASNTPGQGRAETQYF. The DNA for the CDR3 is TGTGCCAGCAATACACCGGGACAGGGGCGCGCAGAGACCCAGTACTTC.